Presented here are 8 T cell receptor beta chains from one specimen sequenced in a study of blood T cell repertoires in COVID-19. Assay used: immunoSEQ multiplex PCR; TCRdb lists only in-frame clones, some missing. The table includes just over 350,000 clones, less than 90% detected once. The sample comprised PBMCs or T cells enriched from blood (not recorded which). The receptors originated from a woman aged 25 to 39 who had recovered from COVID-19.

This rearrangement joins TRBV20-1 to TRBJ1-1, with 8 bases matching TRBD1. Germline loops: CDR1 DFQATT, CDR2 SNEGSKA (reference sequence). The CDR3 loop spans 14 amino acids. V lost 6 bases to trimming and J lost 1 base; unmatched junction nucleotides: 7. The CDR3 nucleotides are TGCAGTGCCAGTCCAGGGGGCGGGAACACTGAAGCTTTCTTT. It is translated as CSASPGGGNTEAFF.

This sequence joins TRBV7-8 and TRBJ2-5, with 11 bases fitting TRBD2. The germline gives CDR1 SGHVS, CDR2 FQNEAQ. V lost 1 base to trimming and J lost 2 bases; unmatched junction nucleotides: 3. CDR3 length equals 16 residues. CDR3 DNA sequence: TGTGCCAGCAGCTTAGGGGCTAGCGGGAGGCAAGAGACCCAGTACTTC. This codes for CASSLGASGRQETQYF.

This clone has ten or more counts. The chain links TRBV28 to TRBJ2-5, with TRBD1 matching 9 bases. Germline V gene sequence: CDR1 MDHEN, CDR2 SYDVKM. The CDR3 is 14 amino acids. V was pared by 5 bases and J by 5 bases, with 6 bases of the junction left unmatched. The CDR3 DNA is TGTGCCAGCAGTCCACAGGGGGCAACGGAGACCCAGTACTTC. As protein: CASSPQGATETQYF.

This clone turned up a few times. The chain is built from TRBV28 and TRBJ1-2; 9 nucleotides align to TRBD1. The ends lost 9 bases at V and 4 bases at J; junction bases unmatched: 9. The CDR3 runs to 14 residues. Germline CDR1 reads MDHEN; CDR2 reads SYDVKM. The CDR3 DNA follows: TGTGCCAGTACACGAGGACAGGGGACCTATGGCTACACCTTC. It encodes CASTRGQGTYGYTF.

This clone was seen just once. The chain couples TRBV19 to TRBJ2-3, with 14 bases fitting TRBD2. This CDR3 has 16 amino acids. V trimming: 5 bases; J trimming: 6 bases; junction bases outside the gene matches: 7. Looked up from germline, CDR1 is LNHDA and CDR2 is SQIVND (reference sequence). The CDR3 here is CASSGTSGSPVDTQYF. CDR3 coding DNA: TGTGCCAGTAGTGGGACTAGCGGGAGTCCCGTGGATACGCAGTATTTT.

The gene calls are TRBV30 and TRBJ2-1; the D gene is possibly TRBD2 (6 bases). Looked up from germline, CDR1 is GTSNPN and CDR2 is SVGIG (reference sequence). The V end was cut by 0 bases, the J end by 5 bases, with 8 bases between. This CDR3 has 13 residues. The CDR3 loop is CAWSVGGNNEQFF. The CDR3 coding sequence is TGTGCCTGGAGTGTGGGGGGTAACAATGAGCAGTTCTTC.

CDR3 in DNA: TGTGCTAGTGGCCTTGGACAGGCGCAAAATCAGCCCCAGCATTTT. Residues: CASGLGQAQNQPQHF. This chain connects TRBV12-5 to TRBJ1-5; 7 positions match TRBD1. This CDR3 is built from 15 residues. V trimming: 6 bases; J trimming: 4 bases; junction bases outside the gene matches: 9. Per the germline V gene, CDR1 is LGHNT and CDR2 is FRNRAP.

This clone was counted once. The CDR3 nucleotides read TGCGCCAGCAGGCCGGGTTCAACCCTAGGGGACAGGGTCTACGAGCAGTACTTC. Translation: CASRPGSTLGDRVYEQYF. V and J are TRBV5-1 and TRBJ2-7, with TRBD1 identical over 9 bases. Germline V CDR1 and CDR2: SGHRS, YFSETQ. V lost 5 bases and J lost 3; bases outside the gene matches: 18. The length of the CDR3 is 18 residues.